This entry describes one T cell receptor (beta chain). Per the study methods: Amplification with reference gene primers provided the estimates of nucleated cell counts. Sequenced by immunoSEQ multiplex PCR; TCRdb stores in-frame clones only, minus some. V, J and clone size derive from that table, while D and trimming were established from the DNA sequence. This sample yields 150,000 to 200,000 clones, of which about 74% are seen a single time; around 3% belongs to the top ten. This sample is drawn from a study of blood T cell repertoires in COVID-19. Study-level information: Acute and convalescent COVID-19 samples came from the United States, Italy and Spain. T cells, B-cell-depleted T cells, or PBMCs supplied cDNA or gDNA.

Sequencing was performed on peripheral blood. The receptor was isolated from a woman aged 80 or over with acute or convalescent COVID-19.

In DNA form, the CDR3 reads TGTGCCATCAGTGAGGGCAATCGTATCGCAAACTATGGCTACACCTTC. Translation gives CAISEGNRIANYGYTF. This chain uses TRBV10-3 with TRBJ1-2; D gene ambiguous. Trimming shortened V by 2 bases and J by 2 bases, and 15 bases separated the two germline ends. Germline CDR1 is ENHRY and CDR2 is SYGVKD. CDR3 length: 16 amino acids.